The source of this T cell receptor (beta chain) is a study of T cell responses to AZD1222 COVID-19 vaccine (dated by TCRdb to the early 2020s). Regarding the study in general: A total of just over 230 trial participants underwent TCR sequencing, of whom 207 had received two doses of AZD1222 and 26 had received two doses of the MenACWY control vaccine. Trial participants were enrolled by age into subgroups of 18-55, 56-69 and 70-plus years, and about 150, 27 and 61 TCR-sequenced participants, respectively, were included in these subgroups.

The research as a whole found: The 56-69-year group was small, and its depth increase did not reach significance, likely because of low power. Most participants were white British and females outnumbered males, and the authors suggested that clonal diversity may have been underestimated. Conclusions about previously exposed vaccinees are limited because only a handful of AZD1222 recipients were SARS-CoV-2 seropositive at baseline. Because no samples from the day 14 peak response were available, repertoires could be characterized only after the peak T cell response. A significant rise in spike-specific TCR breadth and depth was observed after two AZD1222 doses relative to day 0 and relative to MenACWY recipients. The whole spike protein was spanned by vaccine-associated CD4 TCRs, and dominant responses were seen in regions 160-218 and 743-854. Reportedly, almost half of the unique spike-specific TCRs recognized epitopes lying outside the regions that are mutated in the B.1.351 and B.1.1.7 variants.

CDR1 and CDR2 are drawn from the germline V gene: SGHRS, YFSETQ. Unmatched junction bases come to 9, with V trimmed by 2 bases and J by 6 bases. The CDR3 covers 16 residues, taking in both the cysteine and the phenylalanine. Only CDR3 DNA remains: 48 bases, in frame from the first base. Note on this clone: Its antigen remains unidentified. Within one base of it there is no much larger clone, and no base qualities were kept.

The CDR3 regions of human TCRbeta chains were subjected to immunosequencing. On the authors' methods: TCRs in the repertoires were matched against a reference library of SARS-CoV-2-specific TCRs that had been generated with the MIRA antigen-specificity platform. Breadth was defined as the fraction of unique TCRs that were SARS-CoV-2-associated, and depth was defined as the fraction of total T cells that were SARS-CoV-2-associated. Each spike-specific TCR was assigned to its reactive spike region and to a CD4 or CD8 class using the MIRA data. Log10-transformed breadth and depth values were compared by one-way ANOVA with Sidak's multiple comparisons tests. In TCRdb, the immuneACCESS table is reduced to in-frame sequences with V and J assigned. These tables do not hold every clone; where another copy was compared, an unresolved V gene accounts for under half, and the others remain unexplained. V, J and clone size reflect that table, while D and trimming were determined from the DNA. In this sample the table shows 200,000 to 250,000 clones, 85% to 95% of which occur a single time. Over 0.95% of the sample is held by the ten biggest clonotypes.

The time point label on this specimen signifies: baseline before first vaccination. According to the study, the label for this sample's treatment or condition signals: meningococcal conjugate vaccine given as trial control. Vaccinee samples were obtained from the UK trials COV001 and COV002, which included a single-blind randomized controlled phase 2/3 trial of AZD1222 (ChAdOx1 nCoV-19) in healthy adults. For TCRbeta chain sequencing, PBMC samples from trial participants were taken at day 0 and at day 28 after the second dose. The sequence derives from an adult in good health. In this chain, TRBV5-1 is recombined with TRBJ1-4; 8 nucleotides in the junction match TRBD1. The sequencing here drew on peripheral blood, taken on day 0 of MenACWY control vaccination. The CDR3 loop reads CASSLRGQGSDEKLFF. The sequenced DNA is TGCGCCAGCAGCTTACGAGGACAGGGTTCCGATGAAAAACTGTTTTTT.